This entry lists 6 T cell receptor beta chains sequenced from one sample in a study of T-cell reconstitution after alpha-beta-depleted transplantation in children. The authors prepared the TCRbeta library with unique molecular identifiers. TCRdb ran MiXCR on the PCR reads and lists one entry per CDR3 protein. The data contain about 980,000 distinct CDR3 sequences, under 30% of them singletons. This specimen was PBMCs, mostly from graft donor cells, taken 360 days after TCRalphabeta/CD19-depleted stem cell transplant. These receptors were obtained from a boy less than two years old who had a stem cell transplant for SCID, so the T cells may come from the graft donor.

Points on this clonotype: A much larger clone lies a single base off, so this may be a read error. This chain links TRBV12-3 or TRBV12-4 with TRBJ2-1, with D perhaps TRBD2 (5 bases). CDR3 size: 17 residues. CDR3 DNA sequence: TGTGCCAGCAGACAACCTTCTAGGAGGACGGAGGTTTATGAGCATTTCTTC. This gives the protein CASRQPSRRTEVYEHFF.

This rearrangement joins TRBV27 to TRBJ2-7; possibly TRBD2 for D (5 bases). Looked up from germline, CDR1 is MNHEY and CDR2 is SMNVEV (reference sequence). Trimming removed 4 bases at V and 3 bases at J, with 16 bases between. This CDR3 has 15 residues. CDR3 DNA: TGTGCCAGCAGTTGGACTTCCTCCCTTTACTACGAGCAGTACTTC. It codes for CASSWTSSLYYEQYF.

This clonotype showed up just a few times. This sequence joins TRBV15 and TRBJ2-3; TRBD2 matches 10 bases. J was trimmed by 6 bases and V by 0 bases; bases with no gene match: 12. The germline V gene has CDR1 LNHNV and CDR2 YYDKDF (reference sequence). The CDR3 length is 18 residues. CDR3 loop: CATSRDRGAGGFIDTQYF. The CDR3 nucleotides read TGTGCCACCAGCAGAGATCGAGGAGCGGGGGGGTTCATTGATACGCAGTATTTT. The full variable domain, with the rest looked up from reference TRBV15 and TRBJ2-3, is DAMVIQNPRYQVTQFGKPVTLSCSQTLNHNVMYWYQQKSSQAPKLLFHYYDKDFNNEADTPDNFQSRRPNTSFCFLDIRSPGLGDTAMYLCATSRDRGAGGFIDTQYFGPGTRLTVL.

This clonotype was found a few times. The V and J genes are TRBV5-1 and TRBJ2-1; D remains unclear. Trimming shortened V by 5 bases and J by 8 bases, and 11 bases separated the two germline ends. The germline gives CDR1 SGHRS, CDR2 YFSETQ. The CDR3 length is 12 residues. The CDR3 region has the DNA TGCGCCAGCAGTGCCCCGCAGGATGAGCAGTTCTTC. This codes for CASSAPQDEQFF.

This clonotype was detected only a few times. The V call is TRBV6-1, the J call TRBJ2-4; TRBD1 matches at 12 bases. The CDR3 is 15 residues long. V was clipped by 6 bases and J by 6 bases; unmatched bases: 6. Germline values: CDR1 MNHNS, CDR2 SASEGT. In nucleotides, the CDR3 is TGTGCCAGCAGGTCTCCGGGACAGGGGGCAAACATTCAGTACTTC. Translating it yields CASRSPGQGANIQYF.

The chain is built from TRBV11-2 and TRBJ2-1, with 11 bases that match TRBD2. Unmatched junction bases numbered 11, after V lost 5 bases and J lost 8 bases. The CDR3 covers 16 residues. Germline values: CDR1 SGHAT, CDR2 FQNNGV. The chain's CDR3 is CASSLTHSGGADEQFF. The CDR3 DNA follows: TGTGCCAGCAGCCTCACGCATAGCGGGGGGGCCGATGAGCAGTTCTTC.